The T cell receptor beta chain described here comes from a study of Ad26.COV2.S vaccination and SARS-CoV-2 variants. Regarding the study as a whole: Recipients given vaccine exceeded placebo recipients in spike-specific TCR breadth. Quantification of TCR breadth and depth may have yielded underestimates of total T cell responses.

Remarks on this clone: Antigen specificity is unknown.

Treatment specified: around 19 received Ad26.COV2.S at low or high dose, single or two shots; 5 received placebo; per-sample allocation not given. Sampling happened 63 days after the first vaccine or placebo injection. Germline CDR1 and CDR2: KGHSH and LQKENI. The CDR3 contains 15 residues. Deletions cut 3 bases from V and 4 bases from J, with 13 bases between. Method: immunoSEQ multiplex PCR; TCRdb's copy keeps in-frame clones and lacks some. The data show hundreds of thousands of clones, roughly nine tenths seen once. Specimen: peripheral blood, collected in a trial of Ad26.COV2.S vaccine versus placebo. The chain is built from TRBV18 and TRBJ1-5, with no clear D. This receptor was taken from a person between 18 and 65 years old who received the Ad26.COV2.S COVID-19 vaccine or a placebo. As DNA, the CDR3 is TGTGCCAGCTCACCGTACACCGACGGTAATCAGCCCCAGCATTTT. As protein: CASSPYTDGNQPQHF.